These 9 T cell receptor beta chains originate from one sample sequenced in a study of Ad26.COV2.S vaccination and SARS-CoV-2 variants. The table came from immunoSEQ multiplex PCR; TCRdb's copy has only in-frame clones and leaves some out. The top ten clones hold approximately 3% of a sample with around 270,000 clones, around 88% of them seen once. Treatment denoted: 15 to 20 received Ad26.COV2.S at low or high dose, single or two shots; about 5 received placebo; per-sample allocation not given. Sampling occurred on day 63 after the first vaccine or placebo injection. The input for sequencing was peripheral blood, taken in a trial of Ad26.COV2.S vaccine versus placebo. Source of these receptors: a person aged 18-60 years who received the Ad26.COV2.S COVID-19 vaccine or a placebo.

This chain joins TRBV27 and TRBJ1-6, with 8 positions matching TRBD1. Looked up from germline, CDR1 is MNHEY and CDR2 is SMNVEV (reference sequence). The CDR3 is made up of 14 amino acids. With V trimmed by 6 bases and J by 14 bases, 12 bases remained unmatched. CDR3 amino acids: CASRSDGQGFTLHF. CDR3 coding DNA: TGTGCCAGCAGGTCCGACGGACAGGGCTTCACCCTCCACTTT.

This sequence joins TRBV3-1 (or the pseudogene TRBV3-2) and TRBJ2-2; 12 nucleotides line up with TRBD2. The CDR3 is made up of 20 amino acids. V shed 4 bases and J 0 bases; nucleotides not matched to a gene: 12. CDR1 LGHDT and CDR2 YNNKEL come from the germline V gene (reference sequence). DNA of the CDR3: TGTGCCAGCAGCCCGCCCCTTAGAGGACTAGCGGGAACGAACACCGGGGAGCTGTTTTTT. Protein product: CASSPPLRGLAGTNTGELFF.

The DNA of the CDR3 is TGTGCCAGCAGCCCCGGGACAGGGAGGGCGCAGTACTTC. Translation: CASSPGTGRAQYF. This rearrangement joins TRBV11-3 to TRBJ2-7, with TRBD1 identical over 9 bases. Germline V CDR1 and CDR2: SGHNT, YENEEA. V shed 5 bases and J 9 bases; nucleotides not matched to a gene: 8. This CDR3 is built from 13 residues.

The chain links TRBV6-5 to TRBJ1-2; possibly TRBD1 for D (5 bases). CDR1 and CDR2 from the germline V gene are MNHEY and SVGAGI. V was cut by 6 bases and J by 4 bases, with 18 bases left in between. This CDR3 region has 15 residues. This chain's CDR3 is CASRPDSGSTYGYTF. The CDR3 DNA follows: TGTGCCAGCAGACCAGACAGTGGGTCGACCTATGGCTACACCTTC.

The chain has TRBV3-1 (or the pseudogene TRBV3-2) and TRBJ1-1, with D possibly being TRBD1 (6 bases). The V gene's germline CDR1 is LGHDT and CDR2 YNNKEL (reference sequence). The CDR3 consists of 14 residues. The V gene lost 2 bases and the J gene lost 2 bases, with 9 bases spanning the gap. The CDR3 is CASSQQQGNTEAFF. The CDR3 bases are TGTGCCAGCAGCCAACAACAGGGAAACACTGAAGCTTTCTTT.

V is TRBV6-6 and J is TRBJ2-1; 12 bases match TRBD2. This CDR3 is 20 amino acids long. V shed 6 bases and J 2 bases; nucleotides not matched to a gene: 17. The germline CDR1 and CDR2 sequences are MNHNY and SVGAGI (reference sequence). The chain's CDR3 is CASRRRAASGRAVAYNEQFF. CDR3 nucleotides: TGTGCCAGCAGACGACGCGCGGCTAGCGGGAGGGCCGTAGCCTACAATGAGCAGTTCTTC.

The genes are TRBV5-1 and TRBJ1-3; TRBD1 matches at 7 bases. Germline assignment: CDR1 SGHRS and CDR2 YFSETQ. This CDR3 spans 15 amino acids. V dropped 1 base and J dropped 2; count of bases not matched to a gene: 3. The CDR3 region is CASSLRDSTGNTIYF. The CDR3, as DNA: TGCGCCAGCAGCTTGAGGGACAGCACTGGAAACACCATATATTTT.

The chain uses TRBV6-5 and TRBJ2-5; weak D call: TRBD1 (5 bases). With 2 bases removed from V and 1 base from J, the gap between germline ends came to 11 bases. The CDR3 runs to 15 residues. Germline lookup yields CDR1 MNHEY and CDR2 SVGAGI. CDR3 sequence: CASSYTRQSQETQYF. DNA of the CDR3: TGTGCCAGCAGTTACACGAGACAGAGCCAAGAGACCCAGTACTTC.

The rearrangement links TRBV18 to TRBJ2-1, with 10 positions matching TRBD2. CDR3 size: 15 residues. The V and J ends lost 3 bases and 5 bases, in that order; junction bases with no gene match: 4. The germline CDR1 and CDR2 sequences are KGHSH and LQKENI. The CDR3 sequence: CASSPTSGANNEQFF. In DNA form, the CDR3 reads TGTGCCAGCTCACCCACTAGCGGGGCCAACAATGAGCAGTTCTTC.